Each of the 14 T cell receptor beta chains below was sequenced from the same sample in a study of cytomegalovirus exposure and HLA in healthy donors. Produced via immunoSEQ multiplex PCR; TCRdb's table is partial and in-frame only. Of 150,000 to 200,000 clones listed, around nine tenths were seen once; the top ten hold more than 1.3%. The sequencing input was PBMCs. The receptors were gathered from a young woman in good health and CMV-seronegative.

This chain joins TRBV30 and TRBJ1-2; TRBD1 matches at 7 bases. After removal of 4 bases from V and 6 bases from J, the junction contained 2 bases not matched to a gene. The CDR3 is 11 residues long. Germline CDR1 GTSNPN, CDR2 SVGIG (reference sequence). This CDR3 is CAWNRGNGYTF. The DNA of the CDR3 is TGTGCCTGGAACAGGGGCAATGGCTACACCTTC. Together with reference TRBV30 and TRBJ1-2, the CDR3 gives the full variable domain: SQTIHQWPATLVQPVGSPLSLECTVEGTSNPNLYWYRQAAGRGLQLLFYSVGIGQISSEVPQNLSASRPQDRQFILSSKKLLLSDSGFYLCAWNRGNGYTFGSGTRLTVV.

The V gene is TRBV19, the J gene TRBJ1-2, with a weak D call TRBD1 (5 bases). Trimming stripped 5 bases from V and 1 base from J, with 14 bases between. The CDR3 spans 15 residues. CDR1 and CDR2 (germline): LNHDA, SQIVND (reference sequence). CDR3 bases: TGTGCCAGTAGTCAAAAGGCAGGGTATAACTATGGCTACACCTTC. Amino acid sequence: CASSQKAGYNYGYTF.

This rearrangement joins TRBV27 to TRBJ2-7; 9 nucleotides match TRBD1. The CDR3 is 14 amino acids. Germline V gives CDR1 MNHEY, CDR2 SMNVEV (reference sequence). V trimming: 4 bases; J trimming: 12 bases; junction bases outside the gene matches: 13. This CDR3 is CASSSRTGATHRYF. The CDR3 nucleotides read TGTGCCAGCAGTTCCCGGACAGGGGCTACCCACCGGTACTTC.

On this clone: This CDR3 is also generated by other DNA sequences in the sample. This chain uses TRBV5-4 with TRBJ1-1; no clear D. Trimming left V 2 bases short and J 4 bases short, with 9 bases between. This CDR3 comprises 13 residues. Per germline, CDR1 SGHNT and CDR2 YYREEE (reference sequence). The DNA for the CDR3 is TGTGCCAGCAGCTTAAGGGCGGGCACTGAAGCTTTCTTT. As protein: CASSLRAGTEAFF.

This chain links TRBV5-1 with TRBJ1-1; 7 bases agree with TRBD1. Germline values: CDR1 SGHRS, CDR2 YFSETQ. The CDR3 contains 15 residues. Trimming took 4 bases from V and 0 from J; bases not matched to a gene: 6. The CDR3 spells CASSPTGKMNTEAFF. CDR3 DNA sequence: TGCGCCAGCAGCCCGACAGGGAAGATGAACACTGAAGCTTTCTTT.

The genes are TRBV5-4 and TRBJ1-1; D is uncertain. V was clipped by 6 bases and J by 8 bases, with 17 bases between them. The germline gives CDR1 SGHNT, CDR2 YYREEE (reference sequence). The CDR3 consists of 13 residues. The CDR3 spells CASTPAEASEAFF. Here the CDR3 DNA reads TGTGCCAGCACCCCCGCGGAGGCCAGCGAAGCTTTCTTT.

The chain employs TRBV29-1 and TRBJ2-3; 15 nucleotides align to TRBD2. Germline lookup yields CDR1 SQVTM and CDR2 ANQGSEA. J was trimmed by 3 bases and V by 3 bases; bases with no gene match: 7. The CDR3 is 17 residues long. This CDR3 is CSVDWTSGGARTDTQYF. As DNA, the CDR3 is TGCAGCGTTGACTGGACTAGCGGGGGGGCCCGGACAGATACGCAGTATTTT.

The chain joins TRBV27 to TRBJ2-7; 7 nucleotides match TRBD1. The J segment lost 3 bases and the V segment lost 5 bases, leaving 7 bases of the junction unmatched. CDR1 is MNHEY, CDR2 SMNVEV, per germline (reference sequence). This CDR3 contains 14 residues. The CDR3 sequence is CASSEGALHYEQYF. The CDR3 nucleotides read TGTGCCAGCAGTGAGGGGGCGCTTCACTACGAGCAGTACTTC.

This clone has only one observation. The CDR3 bases are TGTGCCAGCAGTTCGACAAGGAACTATGGCTACACCTTC. Protein product: CASSSTRNYGYTF. This sequence joins TRBV6-5 and TRBJ1-2, with unresolved D. Germline V gene lookup returns CDR1 MNHEY and CDR2 SVGAGI. The CDR3 sequence is 13 residues long. The germline V and J ends were trimmed by 4 bases and 2 bases, with 8 bases remaining between them.

The chain recombines TRBV19 with TRBJ2-2, with 14 bases aligning to TRBD2. Trimming at V came to 5 bases and at J to 8 bases, leaving 4 bases not matched to a gene. CDR1 and CDR2 (germline): LNHDA, SQIVND (reference sequence). The length of the CDR3 is 15 residues. The CDR3 reads CASSPTSGGAGELFF. The CDR3, as DNA: TGTGCCAGTAGTCCGACTAGCGGGGGGGCTGGGGAGCTGTTTTTT.

CDR3 coding DNA: TGTGCCACCAGCGAACGACAGGGAACTAACTATGGCTACACCTTC. Its translation is CATSERQGTNYGYTF. This sequence joins TRBV15 and TRBJ1-2; 7 bases are shared with TRBD1. This CDR3 is built from 15 residues. Germline V gene lookup returns CDR1 LNHNV and CDR2 YYDKDF (reference sequence). The V segment lost 5 bases and the J segment 0 bases; nucleotides outside the gene matches: 6.

This clone has just one count. The J gene is TRBJ1-2, the V gene TRBV2; D possibly corresponds to TRBD1 (5 bases). The CDR3 sequence is 13 residues long. V shed 8 bases and J shed 0 bases, with 10 bases lying between them. From germline, CDR1 is SNHLY and CDR2 FYNNEI. CDR3: CASQGRANYGYTF. In nucleotides, the CDR3 is TGTGCCAGCCAGGGCCGAGCTAACTATGGCTACACCTTC.

J is TRBJ2-7 and V is TRBV13, with D unresolved. Trimming removed 5 bases from V and 2 bases from J, with 4 bases in between. The CDR3 covers 11 residues. Germline V gives CDR1 PRHDT, CDR2 FYEKMQ (reference sequence). For the CDR3, the DNA is TGTGCCAGCAGCCCAACCTACGAGCAGTACTTC. As protein: CASSPTYEQYF.

V and J are TRBV27 and TRBJ1-6, with TRBD1 as a possible D gene (5 bases). The germline CDR1 and CDR2 sequences are MNHEY and SMNVEV (reference sequence). This CDR3 spans 15 amino acids. Trimming shortened V by 3 bases and J by 5 bases, and 11 bases separated the two germline ends. CDR3 sequence reads: CASSFLQGNNSPLHF. CDR3 nucleotides: TGTGCCAGCAGTTTTTTGCAGGGAAATAATTCACCCCTCCACTTT.